One sample yielded the 20 T cell receptor beta chains listed below, sequenced in a study of T cell repertoires in ileal Crohn's disease. The method was immunoSEQ multiplex PCR; TCRdb's version includes in-frame clones alone and lacks a portion of them. The table records 2,900 or so clones, 70% to 80% of them present only once. Time point here: proximal margin of the surgical specimen (macroscopically non-inflamed). The sample taken for sequencing was ileal tissue. The receptors were gathered from an adult with Crohn's disease.

This clone came up once. The V call is TRBV5-1, the J call TRBJ2-7; 7 bases map to TRBD1. V shed 3 bases, J shed 2 bases, and the junction held 11 bases outside the gene matches. Germline CDR1 reads SGHRS; CDR2 reads YFSETQ. The CDR3 consists of 16 residues. Here the CDR3 DNA reads TGCGCCAGCAGCTCAGGGCACCGGGACAGCACCTACGAGCAGTACTTC. Translated: CASSSGHRDSTYEQYF.

The rearrangement joins TRBV21-1 to TRBJ2-3; the table's TRBD1 call for D was not verified on the DNA. TRBV21-1 is termed a pseudogene. The CDR3 consists of 15 residues. DNA of the CDR3: TGTGCCAGCAGCGTCCGGGACAGGGTGGCAGATACGCAGTATTTT. This encodes CASSVRDRVADTQYF.

V gene TRBV4-1 combines with J gene TRBJ2-2; a weak D match, TRBD2 (5 bases). Germline CDR1 reads MGHRA; CDR2 reads YSYEKL. Trimming took 4 bases from V and 7 from J, leaving 16 bases between them. The CDR3 totals 15 residues. CDR3 DNA: TGCGCCAGCAGCCCCCATGCGGGTTCTGGCGGGGAGCTGTTTTTT. As protein: CASSPHAGSGGELFF.

The gene calls are TRBV10-3 and TRBJ1-1, with 12 nucleotides matching TRBD1. V lost 10 bases and J lost 7; bases outside the gene matches: 16. This CDR3 is built from 16 residues. Germline loops: CDR1 ENHRY, CDR2 SYGVKD. The CDR3 protein is CATRGTGGARGSEAFF. In DNA, the CDR3 is TGTGCCACCCGTGGGACAGGGGGCGCCCGGGGAAGTGAAGCTTTCTTT.

The chain employs TRBV15 and TRBJ2-1; D is uncertain. Trimming removed 1 base from V and 7 bases from J, with 5 bases in between. The CDR3 contains 12 residues. The germline V gene encodes CDR1 LNHNV and CDR2 YYDKDF (reference sequence). CDR3 DNA sequence: TGTGCCACCAGCAGAGCTCTTAATGAGCAGTTCTTC. It encodes CATSRALNEQFF.

This clone has just one count. The rearrangement links TRBV9 to TRBJ2-3; 15 nucleotides line up with TRBD2. CDR3 length: 17 amino acids. Germline V CDR1 and CDR2: SGDLS, YYNGEE. The ends lost 3 bases at V and 3 bases at J; junction bases unmatched: 5. Here the CDR3 reads CASSGTSGGVGTDTQYF. The CDR3 DNA sequence: TGTGCCAGCAGCGGGACTAGCGGGGGGGTAGGTACAGATACGCAGTATTTT.

The chain joins TRBV19 to TRBJ2-7, with D possibly matching TRBD2 (6 bases). The germline gives CDR1 LNHDA, CDR2 SQIVND (reference sequence). V was shortened by 10 bases and J by 7 bases, with 23 bases between the two germline ends. There are 14 residues in the CDR3. The CDR3 DNA reads as TGTGCCAACTGCCCAAGGGCCCATCGGGGGGAGCAGTACTTC. Its protein product is CANCPRAHRGEQYF. The full variable domain, completed using reference TRBV19 and TRBJ2-7, is DGGITQSPKYLFRKEGQNVTLSCEQNLNHDAMYWYRQDPGQGLRLIYYSQIVNDFQKGDIAEGYSVSREKKESFPLTVTSAQKNPTAFYLCANCPRAHRGEQYFGPGTRLTVT.

This sequence joins TRBV14 and TRBJ2-1; D gene unclear. This CDR3 contains 17 residues. Trimming shortened V by 0 bases and J by 1 base, and 13 bases separated the two germline ends. Per the germline V gene, CDR1 is SGHDN and CDR2 is FVKESK. CDR3 in amino acids: CASSQDSFSRSYNEQFF. The CDR3, as DNA: TGTGCCAGCAGCCAAGATAGTTTCTCTAGGTCCTACAATGAGCAGTTCTTC.

This clone was seen only a few times. The rearrangement links TRBV7-2 to TRBJ2-7; TRBD2 agrees at 8 bases. The length of the CDR3 is 14 residues. V shed 4 bases and J 2 bases; nucleotides not matched to a gene: 4. Looked up from germline, CDR1 is SGHTA and CDR2 is FQGNSA. The CDR3: CASSWGLGPYEQYF. The CDR3 DNA reads TGTGCCAGCAGCTGGGGACTAGGGCCCTACGAGCAGTACTTC.

The V gene is TRBV19, the J gene TRBJ2-7; D uncertain. The CDR3 runs 17 residues. The germline V gene encodes CDR1 LNHDA and CDR2 SQIVND (reference sequence). V shed 1 base and J shed 2 bases, with 18 bases lying between them. The CDR3 nucleotides are TGTGCCAGTAGTATAGGCTCTTCTCCGGTTGGGACCTACGAGCAGTACTTC. Protein sequence: CASSIGSSPVGTYEQYF.

The chain uses TRBV6-1 and TRBJ1-2, with a possible D match to TRBD1 (5 bases). V was pared by 4 bases and J by 3 bases, with 15 bases between. The germline V gene encodes CDR1 MNHNS and CDR2 SASEGT. The CDR3 is 15 residues long. The CDR3 here is CASSAKGNKYYGYTF. The CDR3 bases are TGTGCCAGCAGTGCCAAGGGGAACAAATACTATGGCTACACCTTC.

This sequence joins TRBV30 and TRBJ2-2; D is undetermined. The CDR3 extends over 12 amino acids. Germline lookup yields CDR1 GTSNPN and CDR2 SVGIG (reference sequence). The V end lost 5 bases, the J end lost 1 base, and 5 bases lay between the germline ends. The CDR3 DNA sequence: TGTGCCTGGGACGAGAACACCGGGGAGCTGTTTTTT. This gives the protein CAWDENTGELFF. Using reference TRBV30 and TRBJ2-2 for the parts outside the CDR3, the full variable domain is SQTIHQWPATLVQPVGSPLSLECTVEGTSNPNLYWYRQAAGRGLQLLFYSVGIGQISSEVPQNLSASRPQDRQFILSSKKLLLSDSGFYLCAWDENTGELFFGEGSRLTVL.

The rearrangement links TRBV10-2 to TRBJ1-3; D possibly corresponds to TRBD1 (5 bases). Trimming removed 8 bases at V and 2 bases at J, with 13 bases between. The V gene's germline CDR1 is WSHSY and CDR2 SAAADI. This CDR3 contains 14 residues. The CDR3 bases are TGCGCCAGCGGACATCCCCCCGCTGGAAACACCATATATTTT. It encodes CASGHPPAGNTIYF.

This clone is judged hyperexpanded. The chain recombines TRBV5-6 with TRBJ2-2, with 8 bases that match TRBD2. The V gene end was trimmed by 2 bases and the J gene end by 4 bases; junction bases not matched to a gene: 7. This CDR3 is 16 amino acids long. Germline CDR1 and CDR2: SGHDT and YYEEEE. The CDR3 DNA is TGTGCCAGCAGCTTTGCGACTAGCGAACGCACCGGGGAGCTGTTTTTT. Translated: CASSFATSERTGELFF.

The chain combines TRBV6-1 with TRBJ2-5; unclear D gene. From germline, CDR1 is MNHNS and CDR2 SASEGT. V was clipped by 1 base and J by 2 bases, with 8 bases between them. This CDR3 comprises 14 residues. CDR3 amino acids: CASSEVGPQETQYF. CDR3 DNA: TGTGCCAGCAGTGAAGTAGGACCACAAGAGACCCAGTACTTC.

The chain employs TRBV14 and TRBJ2-7; TRBD2 matches at 14 bases. The CDR3 spans 15 residues. Germline CDR1 and CDR2: SGHDN and FVKESK. V trimming: 4 bases; J trimming: 4 bases; junction bases outside the gene matches: 3. The CDR3 spells CASSPGLAGGYEQYF. Written as DNA, the CDR3 is TGTGCCAGCAGCCCAGGACTAGCGGGGGGTTACGAGCAGTACTTC. Combining the CDR3 with reference TRBV14 and TRBJ2-7 gives the whole variable domain EAGVTQFPSHSVIEKGQTVTLRCDPISGHDNLYWYRRVMGKEIKFLLHFVKESKQDESGMPNNRFLAERTGGTYSTLKVQPAELEDSGVYFCASSPGLAGGYEQYFGPGTRLTVT.

This clone showed up just a few times. This chain uses TRBV2 with TRBJ1-2; 8 nucleotides line up with TRBD1. Germline CDR1 is SNHLY and CDR2 is FYNNEI. This CDR3 is 16 amino acids long. Unmatched junction bases numbered 11, after V lost 4 bases and J lost 4 bases. CDR3 protein: CASSGTIRGQVYGYTF. The CDR3 DNA sequence: TGTGCCAGCAGTGGCACCATCAGGGGGCAGGTCTATGGCTACACCTTC.

The table lists this clone with a count of one. The chain joins TRBV7-6 to TRBJ2-7; 10 positions agree with TRBD2. Per germline, CDR1 SGHVS and CDR2 FNYEAQ. J was trimmed by 5 bases and V by 1 base; bases with no gene match: 5. The CDR3 length is 15 residues. Here the CDR3 reads CASSLDPSGGNEQYF. In DNA, the CDR3 is TGTGCCAGCAGCTTAGATCCTAGCGGGGGTAACGAGCAGTACTTC.

The chain recombines TRBV29-1 with TRBJ2-3; D is unresolved. The CDR3 contains 11 residues. Trimming shortened V by 4 bases and J by 8 bases, and 10 bases separated the two germline ends. Germline CDR1 SQVTM, CDR2 ANQGSEA. The CDR3 DNA follows: TGCAGCGTTGGAAGTAGGCTTACGCAGTATTTT. Protein product: CSVGSRLTQYF.

Only one count was recorded for this clone. The chain joins TRBV7-2 to TRBJ2-5; possibly TRBD1 or TRBD2 for D (6 bases each). The V end lost 1 base, the J end lost 5 bases, and 11 bases lay between the germline ends. This CDR3 is built from 14 residues. Germline CDR1 SGHTA, CDR2 FQGNSA. DNA for the CDR3: TGTGCCAGCAGCTTAGGGGGGGCTGGGGAGACCCAGTACTTC. Translating gives CASSLGGAGETQYF.